These 10 T cell receptor beta chains were all obtained from the same sample, sequenced in a study of cytomegalovirus exposure and HLA in healthy donors. TCRdb's copy holds only in-frame clones and misses some; the assay was immunoSEQ multiplex PCR. The sample contains some 130,000 clones, 88% of which appear only once. Specimen: PBMCs. The receptors shown here come from a woman aged 18-35 years in good health and CMV-seropositive.

V gene TRBV5-4 combines with J gene TRBJ2-3; 9 bases map to TRBD2. CDR3 length: 17 residues. The V gene's germline CDR1 is SGHNT and CDR2 YYREEE (reference sequence). V shed 0 bases, J shed 6 bases, and the junction held 11 bases outside the gene matches. In DNA form, the CDR3 reads TGTGCCAGCAGCTTGGGTGAAGCGGGGGGACTCACTGATACGCAGTATTTT. Translated: CASSLGEAGGLTDTQYF.

The chain joins TRBV10-3 to TRBJ1-1, with D possibly matching TRBD1 (5 bases). Trimming removed 3 bases from V and 2 bases from J, with 13 bases in between. From germline, CDR1 is ENHRY and CDR2 SYGVKD. The CDR3 consists of 15 residues. The CDR3 coding sequence is TGTGCCATCAGTGACGGAGGGGCCGAAAACACTGAAGCTTTCTTT. This gives the protein CAISDGGAENTEAFF.

The J gene is TRBJ2-1, the V gene TRBV11-3, with D maybe TRBD2 (5 bases). The length of the CDR3 is 11 residues. V shed 9 bases and J shed 5 bases, with 8 bases lying between them. CDR1 SGHNT and CDR2 YENEEA come from the germline V gene. CDR3 sequence reads: CASRGDNEQFF. The CDR3 DNA sequence: TGTGCCAGTCGGGGAGACAATGAGCAGTTCTTC. The whole variable domain, remainder taken from reference TRBV11-3 and TRBJ2-1, is EAGVVQSPRYKIIEKKQPVAFWCNPISGHNTLYWYLQNLGQGPELLIRYENEEAVDDSQLPKDRFSAERLKGVDSTLKIQPAELGDSAVYLCASRGDNEQFFGPGTRLTVL.

This clone was seen more than once but under ten times. The chain has TRBV9 and TRBJ2-7; possible D gene TRBD2, 6 bases. Trimming removed 0 bases at V and 4 bases at J, with 14 bases between. Per the germline V gene, CDR1 is SGDLS and CDR2 is YYNGEE. The CDR3 consists of 15 residues. CDR3: CASSVGFGGGYEQYF. CDR3 DNA sequence: TGTGCCAGCAGCGTAGGCTTCGGGGGTGGTTACGAGCAGTACTTC.

Points on this clone: This specimen includes other DNA sequences encoding the same CDR3. The V call is TRBV13, the J call TRBJ2-7; TRBD1 might be the D (6 bases). The CDR3 length is 13 residues. V shed 0 bases and J shed 6 bases, with 9 bases lying between them. Germline V gene data show CDR1 as PRHDT and CDR2 as FYEKMQ (reference sequence). The CDR3 DNA sequence: TGTGCCAGCAGCTTAGGACAGGGTGGCGAGCAGTACTTC. It translates to CASSLGQGGEQYF.

In this sample, this clone turned up once. The J gene is TRBJ2-7, the V gene TRBV6-5, with TRBD1 matching over 8 bases. The junction had 3 bases not matched to a gene; V was cut back by 0 bases and J by 5 bases. Germline CDR1 is MNHEY and CDR2 is SVGAGI. The CDR3 is made up of 14 amino acids. The CDR3 DNA follows: TGTGCCAGCAGTTACTCCCAGGGGGCCAACGAGCAGTACTTC. Amino acid sequence: CASSYSQGANEQYF.

This clone has a handful of counts. The J gene is TRBJ1-2, the V gene TRBV7-2, with a tentative D call TRBD1 (6 bases). The germline CDR1 and CDR2 sequences are SGHTA and FQGNSA. V was shortened by 5 bases and J by 3 bases, with 16 bases between the two germline ends. The CDR3 loop spans 15 amino acids. The CDR3 spells CASSLPGGRDYGYTF. As DNA, the CDR3 is TGTGCCAGCAGCCTCCCGGGGGGCCGGGACTATGGCTACACCTTC. The complete variable domain, with remaining parts taken from reference TRBV7-2 and TRBJ1-2, reads GAGVSQSPSNKVTEKGKDVELRCDPISGHTALYWYRQSLGQGLEFLIYFQGNSAPDKSGLPSDRFSAERTGGSVSTLTIQRTQQEDSAVYLCASSLPGGRDYGYTFGSGTRLTVV.

V usage is TRBV5-1 and J usage is TRBJ2-3; the D gene is possibly TRBD1 (6 bases). Germline V CDR1 and CDR2: SGHRS, YFSETQ. Trimming pared 2 bases from V and 0 bases from J, leaving 10 bases between. This CDR3 spans 15 amino acids. This CDR3 is CASSLQGASTDTQYF. The CDR3 DNA is TGCGCCAGCAGCTTACAGGGTGCTAGCACAGATACGCAGTATTTT.

The DNA of the CDR3 is TGTGCCAGCAGCTGGGACAGGGAAGCTTTCTTT. Translating gives CASSWDREAFF. J is TRBJ1-1 and V is TRBV7-8; 8 nucleotides agree with TRBD1. The CDR3 runs 11 residues. V gave up 4 bases and J gave up 8 bases; unmatched junction bases: 0. Germline V CDR1 and CDR2: SGHVS, FQNEAQ.

There are a few counts of this clone. V is TRBV5-4 and J is TRBJ2-7; 9 positions agree with TRBD2. Germline trimming cut 5 bases from V and 1 base from J; bases unmatched to any gene: 7. There are 15 residues in the CDR3. Germline loops: CDR1 SGHNT, CDR2 YYREEE (reference sequence). The CDR3 reads CASSTSGGTSYEQYF. CDR3 sequence (DNA): TGTGCCAGCAGTACAAGCGGGGGGACGTCCTACGAGCAGTACTTC.